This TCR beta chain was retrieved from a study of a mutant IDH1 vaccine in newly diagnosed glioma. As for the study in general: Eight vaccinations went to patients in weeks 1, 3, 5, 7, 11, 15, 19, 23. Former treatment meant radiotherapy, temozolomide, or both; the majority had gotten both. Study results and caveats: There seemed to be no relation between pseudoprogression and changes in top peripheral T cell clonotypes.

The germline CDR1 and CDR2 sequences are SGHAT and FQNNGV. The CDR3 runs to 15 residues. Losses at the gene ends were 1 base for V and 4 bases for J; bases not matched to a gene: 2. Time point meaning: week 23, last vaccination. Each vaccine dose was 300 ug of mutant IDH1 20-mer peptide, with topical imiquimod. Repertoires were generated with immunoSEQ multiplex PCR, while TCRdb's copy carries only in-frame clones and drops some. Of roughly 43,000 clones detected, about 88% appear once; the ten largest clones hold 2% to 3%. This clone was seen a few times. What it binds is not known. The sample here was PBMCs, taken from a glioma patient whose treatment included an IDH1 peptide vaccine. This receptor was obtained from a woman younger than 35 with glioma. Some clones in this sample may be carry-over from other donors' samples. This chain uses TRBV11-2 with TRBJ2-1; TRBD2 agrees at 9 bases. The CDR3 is CASSLVAGVYNEQFF. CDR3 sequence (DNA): TGTGCCAGCAGCTTAGTAGCGGGAGTATACAATGAGCAGTTCTTC.